This TCR beta chain was sequenced for a study of prognosis after radiotherapy for stage I lung cancer (dated by TCRdb to about 2021). Study-wide context: Between April 2018 and 2019, 15 to 20 stage I NSCLC patients were enrolled in Nanjing, China. The study profiled peripheral blood TCR beta repertoires from stage I NSCLC patients before and after stereotactic body radiotherapy and related them to distant failure. SBRT was delivered in 3 to 5 fractions with a biologically effective dose of at least 100 Gy, and image-guided IMRT or VMAT was used for delivery. All patients were considered medically inoperable, owing to comorbidities in about 13 and refusal of surgery in several. Some 15 patients had newly diagnosed primary stage I lung tumors, and several had oligometastatic NSCLC after surgical resection of the primary tumor. The cohort included more than 10 men and roughly 6 women, with a median age of around 70 years and a range of about 50 to 90 years. After SBRT, distant metastases developed in about 20% of the 19 patients at a median of 7 months, while the remaining 15 patients had no significant progression. Tumor histology was squamous cell carcinoma in more than five patients and adenocarcinoma in twelve. A total of around 40 blood samples from around 19 patients were sequenced, with one sample obtained before and one obtained after SBRT for each patient. In every patient, SBRT was given without any concurrent therapy. General conclusions and limits of the study: Limitations of the study included a small cohort and short follow-up, and the study findings need independent validation. Post-SBRT Shannon entropy and its change from baseline were lower in patients who developed distant metastases; baseline Shannon entropy was not associated with metastases. None of the reported P values were adjusted for multiple comparisons. Differences in TRBV and TRBJ usage frequencies by metastasis status were reportedly observed in two V genes at baseline and in several V and two J genes after SBRT. No determination of tumor specificity was made for expanded TCR clones. After SBRT, the count of unique TCR clones dropped from a median of approximately 11,000 beforehand to roughly 7,100 afterward (Wilcoxon paired P=0.011).

About this clonotype: Its antigen remains undetermined. Base qualities are not at hand, and no much larger clone is one base apart.

The germline V gene gives CDR1 as ENHRY and CDR2 as SYGVKD. The CDR3 sequence holds 16 residues, the cysteine and phenylalanine included. The DNA shown is the 48-base CDR3, in frame from base 1. The V end gives up 10 bases and the J end 0 bases, leaving 9 bases in the junction not matched to a gene. The TCR beta CDR3 region was amplified from genomic DNA by two rounds of multiplex PCR. The first PCR round used primers specific to each TRBV and TRBJ gene, with sequences filed in Chinese patent CN105087789A. Universal primers were used in the second round of PCR. The Roche High Pure PCR Template Preparation Kit was used to extract genomic DNA from frozen PBMCs. Paired-end sequencing with 151 bp reads was performed on the libraries using an Illumina HiSeq 3000. In the original analysis: Raw reads lacking the multiplex PCR primer sequences were removed with CutAdapt. PEAR was used to merge high-quality paired reads into contigs. By alignment to reference sequences, MiXCR assigned TRB V, D and J gene segments to each contig. CDR3 sequences were clustered by base quality and sequence similarity to remove sequencing errors. Diversity was calculated as Shannon entropy divided by the natural log of the number of productive TCR sequences. To get clonality, Shannon entropy was divided by the natural log of the number of unique clonotypes, and that result was subtracted from one. Progression-free survival cut-offs for repertoire metrics were chosen using the Youden index of ROC curves, with analyses run in R 3.5.3. The public reads were quality trimmed at Q25 with fastp and then assembled into clones with MiXCR by TCRdb, keeping productive beta chains. Every distinct CDR3 protein forms one entry, paired with its most common genes and DNA. The V and J calls shown here were made by TCRdb, not taken from the authors' results. This sample has roughly 30,000 distinct CDR3 sequences in its table, and roughly a third of those were observed once. The ten most abundant clones make up approximately 17% of the sample.

All patients had node-negative disease on CT and PET/CT, and none had a history of other malignancies or had previously received chemotherapy or radiotherapy. At each of the two time points, six milliliters of peripheral venous blood were collected into EDTA tubes. Ficoll-Paque Plus density-gradient centrifugation was used to isolate PBMCs. Immediately after collection, samples were stored at -80 degrees C until analysis. The input for sequencing was PBMCs, taken before or after stereotactic body radiation therapy (not recorded which). This chain joins TRBV10-3 to TRBJ2-6; 7 junctional bases match TRBD1. This sequence was found in a donor aged 50 or older with non-small cell lung cancer. The CDR3 protein is CATKQGMSSGANVLTF. The sequence in DNA is TGTGCCACTAAACAGGGGATGAGCTCTGGGGCCAACGTCCTGACTTTC.